These 19 T cell receptor beta chains were all obtained from the same sample, sequenced in a study of OX40 agonist ivuxolimab in advanced cancers. Generated by immunoSEQ multiplex PCR, the TCRdb table keeps only in-frame clones and is missing some. The repertoire includes about 78,000 clones, more than 75% of them detected once, and around 0.26% sits in the top ten. Sequenced here: CD4+ or CD8+ T cells sorted from blood, sampled in a trial of the OX40 agonist ivuxolimab. The origin of the receptors is an adult with an advanced solid tumor such as melanoma, head and neck, liver or kidney cancer.

The J gene is TRBJ2-3, the V gene TRBV18, with D tentatively TRBD1 or TRBD2 (5 bases each). This CDR3 comprises 16 residues. In germline, CDR1 is KGHSH, CDR2 LQKENI. Trimming left V 3 bases short and J 10 bases short, with 23 bases between. CDR3 in amino acids: CASSPSGQGFRSAQYF. As DNA, the CDR3 is TGTGCCAGCTCACCGTCGGGGCAGGGCTTTCGTAGTGCGCAGTATTTT.

The chain is built from TRBV5-5 and TRBJ1-1, with D maybe TRBD1 (6 bases). The V gene's germline CDR1 is SGHKS and CDR2 YYEKEE (reference sequence). Trimming took 4 bases from V and 3 from J, leaving 19 bases between them. This CDR3 has 16 amino acids. The CDR3 DNA reads TGTGCCAGCAGCATGGGGGCAGGGACATTCCACACTGAAGCTTTCTTT. Translated: CASSMGAGTFHTEAFF.

This chain links TRBV18 with TRBJ1-4; a possible D gene is TRBD1 (5 bases). CDR3 length: 15 amino acids. The germline gives CDR1 KGHSH, CDR2 LQKENI. V lost 4 bases and J lost 4, with 13 bases in between. The CDR3 loop is CASSRRDGSNEKLFF. CDR3 DNA: TGTGCCAGCTCACGCCGGGACGGGAGTAATGAAAAACTGTTTTTT.

The rearrangement uses TRBV27 and TRBJ2-7; 12 bases align to TRBD2. V shed 3 bases and J 4 bases; nucleotides not matched to a gene: 7. There are 16 residues in the CDR3. Germline V gene sequence: CDR1 MNHEY, CDR2 SMNVEV (reference sequence). The CDR3 is CASSLLTSGSMYEQYF. The DNA of the CDR3 is TGTGCCAGCAGTTTGTTGACTAGCGGGAGTATGTACGAGCAGTACTTC.

Only one count was recorded for this clone. The V call is TRBV14, the J call TRBJ2-3, with TRBD2 as a possible D gene (6 bases). This CDR3 has 15 residues. Looked up from germline, CDR1 is SGHDN and CDR2 is FVKESK. V shed 4 bases and J shed 0 bases, with 11 bases lying between them. The CDR3 is CASSRRLGSTDTQYF. CDR3 DNA: TGTGCCAGCAGCCGACGACTAGGTAGCACAGATACGCAGTATTTT.

The rearrangement joins TRBV18 to TRBJ2-1, with D possibly matching TRBD1 (6 bases). CDR3 length equals 17 residues. Trimming took 3 bases from V and 3 from J, leaving 18 bases between them. In germline, CDR1 is KGHSH, CDR2 LQKENI. The chain's CDR3 is CASSPKGRGQIYNEQFF. CDR3 coding DNA: TGTGCCAGCTCACCTAAGGGAAGAGGACAGATCTACAATGAGCAGTTCTTC.

The rearrangement links TRBV6-6 to TRBJ1-3; unclear D gene. Trimming removed 9 bases from V and 2 bases from J, with 14 bases in between. The CDR3 length is 14 residues. Germline CDR1 and CDR2: MNHNY and SVGAGI (reference sequence). DNA of the CDR3: TGTGCCAGTACTCAATCCAACACTGGAAACACCATATATTTT. It is translated as CASTQSNTGNTIYF.

This sequence joins TRBV19 and TRBJ2-2; perhaps D is TRBD1 or TRBD2 (5 bases each). Trimming removed 3 bases at V and 6 bases at J, with 8 bases between. From germline, CDR1 is LNHDA and CDR2 SQIVND (reference sequence). This CDR3 comprises 13 residues. The CDR3 DNA follows: TGTGCCAGTAGTATTGGGGGATCCGGGGAGCTGTTTTTT. Its protein is CASSIGGSGELFF.

In DNA, the CDR3 is TGTGCCAGCAGCTCACTATCTAGCGCCCGGGGCACCGGGGAGCTGTTTTTT. It yields the protein CASSSLSSARGTGELFF. The chain carries TRBV5-4 and TRBJ2-2, with D maybe TRBD2 (6 bases). CDR1 and CDR2 from the germline V gene are SGHNT and YYREEE (reference sequence). The V and J ends lost 3 bases and 4 bases respectively, with 19 bases between them. The length of the CDR3 is 17 residues.

The rearrangement joins TRBV19 to TRBJ2-6; D is uncertain. Germline V gene data show CDR1 as LNHDA and CDR2 as SQIVND (reference sequence). This CDR3 is 13 amino acids long. Trimming shortened V by 7 bases and J by 0 bases, and 4 bases separated the two germline ends. CDR3 region: CASTLSGANVLTF. CDR3 nucleotide sequence: TGTGCCAGTACTCTCTCTGGGGCCAACGTCCTGACTTTC.

This clone is a singleton in its sample. CDR3 nucleotides: TGTGCCAGCAGTTTGGAGTATAATTCACCCCTCCACTTT. It is translated as CASSLEYNSPLHF. This chain connects TRBV27 to TRBJ1-6; D is undetermined. V shed 3 bases and J shed 4 bases, with 4 bases lying between them. The CDR3 is 13 residues long. Germline lookup yields CDR1 MNHEY and CDR2 SMNVEV (reference sequence).

This sequence joins TRBV19 and TRBJ2-1; 8 bases map to TRBD1. The CDR3 covers 14 residues. CDR1 is LNHDA and CDR2 is SQIVND in the germline V gene (reference sequence). The junction had 3 bases not matched to a gene; V was cut back by 6 bases and J by 2 bases. CDR3 DNA: TGTGCCAGTAGCAGGGACAGGCCCTACAATGAGCAGTTCTTC. It yields the protein CASSRDRPYNEQFF.

The chain carries TRBV28 and TRBJ1-5; D not resolved. Trimming took off 5 bases at V and 7 bases at J, with 15 bases between the two ends. The CDR3 covers 14 residues. Per the germline V gene, CDR1 is MDHEN and CDR2 is SYDVKM. The CDR3 DNA is TGTGCCAGCAGTCCCTGGACGGACCGGCAGCCCCAGCATTTT. Protein sequence: CASSPWTDRQPQHF. Based on the CDR3 plus reference TRBV28 and TRBJ1-5, the full variable domain is DVKVTQSSRYLVKRTGEKVFLECVQDMDHENMFWYRQDPGLGLRLIYFSYDVKMKEKGDIPEGYSVSREKKERFSLILESASTNQTSMYLCASSPWTDRQPQHFGDGTRLSIL.

The chain uses TRBV5-6 and TRBJ2-5; 12 nucleotides agree with TRBD2. The CDR3 runs 15 residues. Germline V gene data show CDR1 as SGHDT and CDR2 as YYEEEE. J lost 4 bases, V lost 0 bases, and 1 base had no gene match. The CDR3 bases are TGTGCCAGCAGCTTGGGACTAGCGGGAGCAGAGACCCAGTACTTC. Protein sequence: CASSLGLAGAETQYF.

The V and J genes are TRBV7-7 and TRBJ2-1, with D possibly matching TRBD1 (6 bases). Germline V CDR1 and CDR2: SSHAT, FNYEAQ (reference sequence). This CDR3 comprises 13 residues. V gave up 0 bases and J gave up 10 bases, with 10 bases separating them. The CDR3 loop is CASSLAAGTEQFF. The CDR3 DNA reads as TGTGCCAGCAGCTTAGCCGCCGGGACAGAGCAGTTCTTC.

This rearrangement joins TRBV5-1 to TRBJ2-2, with D possibly being TRBD1 (6 bases). The CDR3 extends over 14 amino acids. Trimming stripped 7 bases from V and 5 bases from J, with 15 bases between. Looked up from germline, CDR1 is SGHRS and CDR2 is YFSETQ. DNA for the CDR3: TGCGCCAGCGCAGGACAGCGAATGACCGGGGAGCTGTTTTTT. This gives the protein CASAGQRMTGELFF.

The V gene is TRBV11-3, the J gene TRBJ2-1, with D possibly TRBD2 on 5 matching bases. The CDR3 is 18 residues long. Trimming left V 4 bases short and J 9 bases short, with 28 bases between. Germline V gene data show CDR1 as SGHNT and CDR2 as YENEEA. The CDR3 loop is CASSSRSTPSYGASEQFF. Here the CDR3 DNA reads TGTGCCAGCAGCTCCCGGTCGACGCCTAGCTACGGCGCCAGTGAGCAGTTCTTC.

The V call is TRBV6-1, the J call TRBJ1-4; 10 bases line up with TRBD1. The CDR3 contains 15 residues. Per the germline V gene, CDR1 is MNHNS and CDR2 is SASEGT. V lost 4 bases to trimming and J lost 8 bases; unmatched junction nucleotides: 7. Here the CDR3 DNA reads TGTGCCAGCAGTGGGCGGGACAGGGGTCACGAAAAACTGTTTTTT. It yields the protein CASSGRDRGHEKLFF.

J is TRBJ2-7 and V is TRBV28; 7 nucleotides agree with TRBD1. Germline lookup yields CDR1 MDHEN and CDR2 SYDVKM. This CDR3 spans 13 amino acids. The junction had 4 bases not matched to a gene; V was cut back by 5 bases and J by 3 bases. CDR3 bases: TGTGCCAGCAGTAAACAGGGGCTCTACGAGCAGTACTTC. Encoded protein: CASSKQGLYEQYF.